This T cell receptor (beta chain) was observed in a study of T-cell reconstitution after alpha-beta-depleted transplantation in children. Notes on the study in general: Reports say that about two months after transplant, the alpha-beta T cells came out of several hundred graft clones that had expanded. Some patients' high day-60 TCRbeta diversity was attributed to recipient cells surviving conditioning.

V gave up 0 bases and J gave up 7 bases, with 9 bases separating them. This CDR3 has 13 residues. This clonotype was recorded at least ten times. Its cognate antigen is unknown. Preparation of the TCRbeta library was carried out with unique molecular identifiers. TCRdb re-analysed the PCR reads in MiXCR, keeping a single row per CDR3 protein. The sample consists of 70,000 or so distinct CDR3 sequences, 9.5% to 13% of them appearing once. The receptor was isolated from a boy aged 5-17 years with acute myeloid leukemia, due to receive a stem cell transplant. The V and J genes are TRBV12-3 or TRBV12-4 and TRBJ1-1; D ambiguous. Specimen: PBMCs, collected before TCRalphabeta/CD19-depleted stem cell transplant. The CDR3 protein is CASSLAEGNEAFF. CDR3 coding DNA: TGTGCCAGCAGTTTAGCAGAGGGTAATGAAGCTTTCTTT.